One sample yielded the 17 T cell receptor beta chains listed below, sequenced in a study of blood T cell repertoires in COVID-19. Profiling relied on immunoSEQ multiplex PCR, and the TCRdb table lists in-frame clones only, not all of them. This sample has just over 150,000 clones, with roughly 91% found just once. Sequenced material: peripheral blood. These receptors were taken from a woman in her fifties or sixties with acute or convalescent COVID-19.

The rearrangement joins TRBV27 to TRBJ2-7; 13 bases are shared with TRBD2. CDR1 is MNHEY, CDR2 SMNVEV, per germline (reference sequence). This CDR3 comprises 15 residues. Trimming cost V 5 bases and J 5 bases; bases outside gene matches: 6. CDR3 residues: CASSDGLAGVDEQYF. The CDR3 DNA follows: TGTGCCAGCAGTGACGGACTAGCGGGAGTAGACGAGCAGTACTTC.

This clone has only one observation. CDR3 amino acids: CASSFRTGRETQYF. The DNA of the CDR3 is TGTGCCAGCAGTTTCCGGACAGGGCGTGAGACCCAGTACTTC. The chain links TRBV27 to TRBJ2-5, with 8 bases aligning to TRBD1. CDR3 size: 14 residues. The germline gives CDR1 MNHEY, CDR2 SMNVEV (reference sequence). Unmatched junction bases numbered 5, after V lost 3 bases and J lost 5 bases.

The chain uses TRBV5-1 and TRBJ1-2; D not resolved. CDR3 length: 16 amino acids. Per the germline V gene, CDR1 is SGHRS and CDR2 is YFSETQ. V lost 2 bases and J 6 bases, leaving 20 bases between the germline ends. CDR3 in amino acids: CASSFGNRALTDGYTF. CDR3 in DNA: TGCGCCAGCAGCTTCGGCAACAGAGCCCTAACTGATGGCTACACCTTC. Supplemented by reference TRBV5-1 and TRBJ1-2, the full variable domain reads KAGVTQTPRYLIKTRGQQVTLSCSPISGHRSVSWYQQTPGQGLQFLFEYFSETQRNKGNFPGRFSGRQFSNSRSEMNVSTLELGDSALYLCASSFGNRALTDGYTFGSGTRLTVV.

CDR3 bases: TGTGCCAGCAGCTTAGAAGCTAGCGGGAGAAGCAGCGATGAGCAGTTCTTC. Translation gives CASSLEASGRSSDEQFF. The chain is built from TRBV7-3 and TRBJ2-1; 10 bases match TRBD2. The CDR3 extends over 17 amino acids. CDR1 and CDR2 from the germline V gene are SGHTA and FQGTGA. Losses at the gene ends were 2 bases for V and 8 bases for J; bases not matched to a gene: 12. The entire variable domain, with the rest obtained from reference TRBV7-3 and TRBJ2-1, is as follows: GAGVSQTPSNKVTEKGKYVELRCDPISGHTALYWYRQSLGQGPEFLIYFQGTGAADDSGLPNDRFFAVRPEGSVSTLKIQRTERGDSAVYLCASSLEASGRSSDEQFFGPGTRLTVL.

The CDR3 protein is CSVWRLDTQYF. The CDR3 bases are TGCAGCGTATGGCGGTTAGATACGCAGTATTTT. The genes are TRBV29-1 and TRBJ2-3; D gene ambiguous. This CDR3 has 11 residues. Germline lookup yields CDR1 SQVTM and CDR2 ANQGSEA. V was clipped by 6 bases and J by 5 bases, with 9 bases between them.

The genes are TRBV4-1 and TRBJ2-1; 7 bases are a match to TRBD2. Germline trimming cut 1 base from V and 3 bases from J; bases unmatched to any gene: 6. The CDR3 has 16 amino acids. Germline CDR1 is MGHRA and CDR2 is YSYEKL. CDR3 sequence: CASSQGSGGRYNEQFF. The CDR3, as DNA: TGCGCCAGCAGCCAAGGATCGGGGGGTCGCTACAATGAGCAGTTCTTC.

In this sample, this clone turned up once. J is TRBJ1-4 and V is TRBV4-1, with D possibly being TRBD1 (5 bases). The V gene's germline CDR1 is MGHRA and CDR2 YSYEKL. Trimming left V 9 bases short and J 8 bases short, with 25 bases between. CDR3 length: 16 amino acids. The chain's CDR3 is CARKGRLAPRGEKLFF. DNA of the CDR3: TGCGCCAGGAAGGGCAGGTTAGCCCCACGGGGGGAAAAACTGTTTTTT.

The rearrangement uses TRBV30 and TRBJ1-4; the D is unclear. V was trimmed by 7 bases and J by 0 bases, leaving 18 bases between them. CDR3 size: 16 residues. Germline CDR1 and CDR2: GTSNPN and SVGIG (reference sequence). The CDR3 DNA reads TGTGCCTTAAGGACGGGGAAAGTTGCAACTAATGAAAAACTGTTTTTT. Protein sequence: CALRTGKVATNEKLFF.

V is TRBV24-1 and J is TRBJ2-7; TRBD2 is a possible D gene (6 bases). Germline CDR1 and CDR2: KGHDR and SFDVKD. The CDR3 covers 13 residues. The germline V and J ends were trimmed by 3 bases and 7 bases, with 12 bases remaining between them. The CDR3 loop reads CATSDNLAWEQYF. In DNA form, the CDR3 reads TGTGCCACCAGTGATAATCTAGCGTGGGAGCAGTACTTC.

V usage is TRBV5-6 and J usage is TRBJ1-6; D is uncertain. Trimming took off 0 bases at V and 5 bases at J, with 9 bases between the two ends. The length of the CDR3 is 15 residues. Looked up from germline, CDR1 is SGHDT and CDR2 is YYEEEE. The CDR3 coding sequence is TGTGCCAGCAGCTTGGTACGTCAGGATAATTCACCCCTCCACTTT. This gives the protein CASSLVRQDNSPLHF. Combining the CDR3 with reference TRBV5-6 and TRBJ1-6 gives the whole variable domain DAGVTQSPTHLIKTRGQQVTLRCSPKSGHDTVSWYQQALGQGPQFIFQYYEEEERQRGNFPDRFSGHQFPNYSSELNVNALLLGDSALYLCASSLVRQDNSPLHFGNGTRLTVT.

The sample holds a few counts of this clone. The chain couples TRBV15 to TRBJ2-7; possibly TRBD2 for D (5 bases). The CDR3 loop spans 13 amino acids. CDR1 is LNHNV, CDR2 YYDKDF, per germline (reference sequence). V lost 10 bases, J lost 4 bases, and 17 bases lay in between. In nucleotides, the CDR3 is TGTGCCATTGGCGCGGGTGGAAGGTACGAGCAGTACTTC. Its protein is CAIGAGGRYEQYF.

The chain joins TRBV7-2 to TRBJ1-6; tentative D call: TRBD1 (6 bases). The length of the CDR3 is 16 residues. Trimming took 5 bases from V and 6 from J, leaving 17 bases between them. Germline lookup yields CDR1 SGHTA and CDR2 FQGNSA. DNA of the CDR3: TGTGCCAGCAGCCCGCAGGGTCCAGGGGTTAATTCACCCCTCCACTTT. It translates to CASSPQGPGVNSPLHF.

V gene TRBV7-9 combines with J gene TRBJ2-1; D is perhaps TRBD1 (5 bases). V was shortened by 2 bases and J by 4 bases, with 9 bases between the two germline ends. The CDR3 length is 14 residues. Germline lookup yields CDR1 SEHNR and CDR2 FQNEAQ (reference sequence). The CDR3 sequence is CASSLKRGYNEQFF. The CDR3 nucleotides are TGTGCCAGCAGCTTAAAAAGGGGTTACAATGAGCAGTTCTTC. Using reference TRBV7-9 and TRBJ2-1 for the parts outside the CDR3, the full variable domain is DTGVSQNPRHKITKRGQNVTFRCDPISEHNRLYWYRQTLGQGPEFLTYFQNEAQLEKSRLLSDRFSAERPKGSFSTLEIQRTEQGDSAMYLCASSLKRGYNEQFFGPGTRLTVL.

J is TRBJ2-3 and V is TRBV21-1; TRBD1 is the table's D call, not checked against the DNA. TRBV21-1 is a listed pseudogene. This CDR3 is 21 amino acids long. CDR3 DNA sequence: TGTGCCAGCAGCAAAAAACCACAGGGCTGCTTGACCTTGACAAGCACAGATACGCAGTATTTT. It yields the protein CASSKKPQGCLTLTSTDTQYF.

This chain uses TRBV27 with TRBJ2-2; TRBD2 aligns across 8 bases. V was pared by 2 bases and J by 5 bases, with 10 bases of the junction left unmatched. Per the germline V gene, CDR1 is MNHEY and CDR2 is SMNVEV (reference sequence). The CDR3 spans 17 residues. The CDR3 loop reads CASSLSPLAVITGELFF. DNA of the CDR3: TGTGCCAGCAGTTTAAGTCCACTAGCGGTCATTACCGGGGAGCTGTTTTTT.

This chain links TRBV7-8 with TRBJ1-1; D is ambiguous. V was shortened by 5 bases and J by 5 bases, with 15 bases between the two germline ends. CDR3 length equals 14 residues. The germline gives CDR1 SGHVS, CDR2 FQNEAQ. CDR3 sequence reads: CASSPPAVRTEAFF. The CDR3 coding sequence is TGTGCCAGCAGCCCACCCGCTGTGAGGACTGAAGCTTTCTTT.

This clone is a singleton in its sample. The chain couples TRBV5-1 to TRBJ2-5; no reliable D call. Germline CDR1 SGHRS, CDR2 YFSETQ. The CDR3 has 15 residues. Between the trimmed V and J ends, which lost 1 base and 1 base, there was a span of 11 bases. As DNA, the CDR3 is TGCGCCAGCAGCTTGCTTCAAACAGTCCAAGAGACCCAGTACTTC. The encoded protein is CASSLLQTVQETQYF.